The 5 T cell receptor beta chains below come from one sample, sequenced in a study of blood T cell repertoires in COVID-19. Assay used: immunoSEQ multiplex PCR; TCRdb lists only in-frame clones, some missing. This table holds 400,000 to 500,000 clones, about nine tenths found once. Sequencing was carried out using peripheral blood. The source is a woman aged 30 to 39 with active or convalescent COVID-19.

V usage is TRBV10-2 and J usage is TRBJ2-2, with 9 bases lining up with TRBD2. Trimming at V came to 4 bases and at J to 4 bases, leaving 1 base not matched to a gene. Germline V lookup: CDR1 WSHSY, CDR2 SAAADI. The CDR3 totals 14 residues. The CDR3 bases are TGCGCCAGCAGTGGACTAGCGGTCACCGGGGAGCTGTTTTTT. Translation: CASSGLAVTGELFF.

The chain carries TRBV3-1 (or the pseudogene TRBV3-2) and TRBJ1-6; D gene unclear. Deletions cut 4 bases from V and 3 bases from J, with 4 bases between. This CDR3 comprises 13 residues. Germline V gene sequence: CDR1 LGHDT, CDR2 YNNKEL (reference sequence). CDR3 in amino acids: CASSPGYNSPLHF. In DNA form, the CDR3 reads TGTGCCAGCAGCCCCGGCTATAATTCACCCCTCCACTTT.

The chain couples TRBV5-4 to TRBJ1-6; unclear D gene. V dropped 1 base and J dropped 4 bases, with 9 bases sitting between them. Germline V CDR1 and CDR2: SGHNT, YYREEE (reference sequence). The CDR3 runs to 15 residues. CDR3 nucleotides: TGTGCCAGCAGCTTGTCCGGGGTTTATAATTCACCCCTCCACTTT. Translation: CASSLSGVYNSPLHF.

This clone appeared once. V usage is TRBV5-1 and J usage is TRBJ2-7; unclear D gene. This CDR3 has 13 residues. Germline lookup yields CDR1 SGHRS and CDR2 YFSETQ. The V end lost 2 bases, the J end lost 2 bases, and 8 bases lay between the germline ends. CDR3 sequence (DNA): TGCGCCAGCAGCTTTGAGTCCACCTACGAGCAGTACTTC. Translated, it gives CASSFESTYEQYF. Supplemented by reference TRBV5-1 and TRBJ2-7, the full variable domain reads KAGVTQTPRYLIKTRGQQVTLSCSPISGHRSVSWYQQTPGQGLQFLFEYFSETQRNKGNFPGRFSGRQFSNSRSEMNVSTLELGDSALYLCASSFESTYEQYFGPGTRLTVT.

The genes are TRBV12-3 or TRBV12-4 and TRBJ1-2, with TRBD1 as a possible D gene (5 bases). V lost 6 bases, J lost 6 bases, and 11 bases lay in between. The CDR3 runs to 12 residues. The CDR3 spells CASSMDIDGYTF. The CDR3 DNA sequence: TGTGCCAGCAGCATGGACATTGATGGCTACACCTTC.